The sequence of this T cell receptor beta chain was determined in a study of blood T cell repertoires in COVID-19. About the study: Both acute and convalescent COVID-19 samples were obtained from the United States, Italy and Spain. In each case, the material was cDNA or gDNA derived from T cells, B-cell-depleted T cells, or PBMCs.

Per the study methods: Reference gene primer amplification in the assay estimated nucleated cell counts. The repertoire was sequenced with immunoSEQ multiplex PCR; TCRdb's copy has only in-frame clones and lacks some. The V and J calls and clone size come from that table; D and trimming were worked out from the DNA. Seen here are over 50,000 clones, roughly three quarters observed once, and the top ten hold less than 20%. V was trimmed by 4 bases and J by 4 bases, leaving 11 bases between them. The CDR3 is 14 residues long. Germline V gives CDR1 LNHNV, CDR2 YYDKDF (reference sequence). This clonotype was obtained from a man aged 80 or over with acute or convalescent COVID-19. Input material: peripheral blood. J is TRBJ1-3 and V is TRBV15; possibly TRBD1 for D (5 bases). The CDR3 sequence is CATSTPGQGNTIYF. CDR3 nucleotide sequence: TGTGCCACCAGCACCCCAGGGCAAGGAAACACCATATATTTT.